One T cell receptor (beta chain) is described in this entry. Antigen specificity is unknown. The PCR ran on 60 Vbeta and 13 Jbeta primers. Sequencing was performed with immunoSEQ multiplex PCR; in TCRdb, only in-frame clones are kept and a portion is missing. The data contain about 79,000 clones, approximately 61% of them singletons. The sample belongs to a study of cytomegalovirus exposure and HLA in healthy donors. This CDR3 contains 14 residues. Germline lookup yields CDR1 SGHDN and CDR2 FVKESK. V shed 4 bases and J shed 4 bases, with 11 bases lying between them. Findings and limits, study-wide: The investigators catalogued 164 TCR beta chains as cytomegalovirus-associated. Reports indicate that TCR beta sequences accurately predicted the HLA-A and HLA-B alleles of most subjects. A likely sequencing artifact accounted for one observed cluster of highly shared sequence variants.

The V and J genes are TRBV14 and TRBJ2-1, with TRBD1 as a possible D gene (6 bases). This clonotype was obtained from a woman between 50 and 59 years old in good health and CMV-seropositive. The material sequenced was PBMCs. CDR3 nucleotide sequence: TGTGCCAGCAGCCCCCGGACAGATTACAATGAGCAGTTCTTC. It translates to CASSPRTDYNEQFF.